The 15 T cell receptor beta chains below were found in one sample sequenced in a study of blood T cell repertoires in COVID-19. Generated by immunoSEQ multiplex PCR, the TCRdb table keeps only in-frame clones and is missing some. The sample records some 70,000 clones, approximately 88% being singletons. Material: peripheral blood. The receptor source for this set is a woman between 65 and 79 years old with acute or convalescent COVID-19.

This chain connects TRBV29-1 to TRBJ1-1; D remains ambiguous. The CDR3 is 11 residues long. V was shortened by 7 bases and J by 0 bases, with 6 bases between the two germline ends. Germline values: CDR1 SQVTM, CDR2 ANQGSEA. The CDR3 is CSGWLNTEAFF. The DNA for the CDR3 is TGCAGCGGCTGGCTGAACACTGAAGCTTTCTTT.

Written as DNA, the CDR3 is TGTGCCAGCAGTTCACTTAGCAATCAGCCCCAGCATTTT. Translation gives CASSSLSNQPQHF. The V and J genes are TRBV27 and TRBJ1-5; D remains unclear. CDR3 size: 13 residues. CDR1 MNHEY and CDR2 SMNVEV come from the germline V gene (reference sequence). V was clipped by 4 bases and J by 0 bases, with 4 bases between them.

The J gene is TRBJ2-7, the V gene TRBV20-1; D is undetermined. From germline, CDR1 is DFQATT and CDR2 SNEGSKA (reference sequence). CDR3 length: 11 amino acids. Trimming took off 2 bases at V and 1 base at J, with 3 bases between the two ends. This chain's CDR3 is CSARPSYEQYF. For the CDR3, the DNA is TGCAGTGCTAGACCGTCCTACGAGCAGTACTTC.

The chain links TRBV25-1 to TRBJ1-4, with 7 bases that match TRBD1. Germline assignment: CDR1 MGHDK and CDR2 SYGVNS. V dropped 5 bases and J dropped 5; count of bases not matched to a gene: 8. CDR3 length equals 15 residues. CDR3: CASSTRTGWNEKLFF. DNA for the CDR3: TGTGCCAGCAGTACCCGGACAGGCTGGAATGAAAAACTGTTTTTT.

The chain joins TRBV5-1 to TRBJ2-7; 10 bases fit TRBD2. The V gene's germline CDR1 is SGHRS and CDR2 YFSETQ. J gave up 4 bases and V 4 bases, and 8 bases lay outside the gene matches. CDR3 length equals 15 residues. Here the CDR3 reads CASSPVASGSYEQYF. The CDR3 DNA reads TGCGCCAGCAGCCCGGTCGCTAGCGGGAGTTACGAGCAGTACTTC.

This chain uses TRBV5-5 with TRBJ2-6; D uncertain. The CDR3 is made up of 15 amino acids. The V and J ends lost 1 base and 0 bases respectively, with 5 bases between them. Germline assignment: CDR1 SGHKS and CDR2 YYEKEE (reference sequence). This CDR3 reads CASSLTDSGANVLTF. The CDR3 coding sequence is TGTGCCAGCAGCTTGACAGACTCTGGGGCCAACGTCCTGACTTTC.

The CDR3 region has the DNA TGTGCCAGTAGTATAGATCGGGGGGGCCCTTCGCTCACCCTCCACTTT. It encodes CASSIDRGGPSLTLHF. The rearrangement uses TRBV19 and TRBJ1-6, with D possibly matching TRBD1 (6 bases). CDR1 is LNHDA and CDR2 is SQIVND in the germline V gene (reference sequence). CDR3 size: 16 residues. V shed 0 bases and J shed 14 bases, with 20 bases lying between them.

V gene TRBV10-3 combines with J gene TRBJ1-1; perhaps TRBD1 as D (5 bases). CDR1 and CDR2 from the germline V gene are ENHRY and SYGVKD. The CDR3 extends over 14 amino acids. Trimming cost V 4 bases and J 5 bases, with 14 bases left between them. The CDR3: CAISADRVFTEAFF. DNA for the CDR3: TGTGCCATCAGTGCCGACAGAGTGTTTACTGAAGCTTTCTTT.

The chain carries TRBV7-8 and TRBJ2-1; 8 bases align to TRBD1. The germline CDR1 and CDR2 sequences are SGHVS and FQNEAQ. This CDR3 comprises 15 residues. V shed 1 base, J shed 4 bases, and the junction held 3 bases outside the gene matches. CDR3 bases: TGTGCCAGCAGCTTAGGGACAGGGCAATACAATGAGCAGTTCTTC. It yields the protein CASSLGTGQYNEQFF.

The J gene is TRBJ1-4, the V gene TRBV5-4; a possible D gene is TRBD1 (6 bases). Per germline, CDR1 SGHNT and CDR2 YYREEE (reference sequence). The CDR3 has 14 amino acids. The V end lost 0 bases, the J end lost 8 bases, and 11 bases lay between the germline ends. Written as DNA, the CDR3 is TGTGCCAGCAGCTTGGCAGGGGAAGGCGAAAAACTGTTTTTT. It codes for CASSLAGEGEKLFF.

The genes are TRBV3-1 (or the pseudogene TRBV3-2) and TRBJ1-1; D might be TRBD1 (5 bases). The germline gives CDR1 LGHDT, CDR2 YNNKEL (reference sequence). The CDR3 sequence is 14 residues long. The ends were cut back, 8 bases at V and 4 bases at J, with 17 bases in the middle. In nucleotides, the CDR3 is TGTGCCAGCTCCTTCGACGACAGATTCACTGAAGCTTTCTTT. Translation gives CASSFDDRFTEAFF.

V is TRBV3-1 (or the pseudogene TRBV3-2) and J is TRBJ1-1; TRBD1 aligns across 8 bases. CDR3 length: 12 amino acids. CDR1 and CDR2 from the germline V gene are LGHDT and YNNKEL (reference sequence). V shed 3 bases, J shed 12 bases, and the junction held 6 bases outside the gene matches. CDR3 in amino acids: CASSHPQGGSFF. The CDR3 nucleotides read TGTGCCAGCAGCCACCCACAGGGGGGGTCTTTCTTT.

The chain combines TRBV5-1 with TRBJ1-1; the D gene is possibly TRBD1 (6 bases). Trimming left V 0 bases short and J 2 bases short, with 20 bases between. This CDR3 spans 18 amino acids. Germline lookup yields CDR1 SGHRS and CDR2 YFSETQ. The CDR3 DNA follows: TGCGCCAGCAGCTTGGCCAAGGTCCGAGGCAGGGGAAACACTGAAGCTTTCTTT. Its translation: CASSLAKVRGRGNTEAFF.

This clone was seen a single time. This chain links TRBV28 with TRBJ1-3; D is perhaps TRBD1 (5 bases). CDR3 length equals 16 residues. The ends were cut back, 10 bases at V and 3 bases at J, with 22 bases in the middle. In germline, CDR1 is MDHEN, CDR2 SYDVKM. The CDR3 sequence is CATQGSLRWGGNTIYF. As DNA, the CDR3 is TGTGCCACCCAGGGATCGCTCAGGTGGGGTGGAAACACCATATATTTT.

This rearrangement joins TRBV27 to TRBJ2-3, with 10 bases identical to TRBD1. The CDR3 has 16 residues. The ends lost 7 bases at V and 1 base at J; junction bases unmatched: 8. Germline-derived CDR1 and CDR2 are MNHEY and SMNVEV (reference sequence). CDR3 amino acids: CASNLLGTGGTDTQYF. CDR3 DNA: TGTGCCAGCAACCTCCTCGGGACAGGGGGCACAGATACGCAGTATTTT.